Listed below are T cell receptor beta chains from one sample, sequenced in a study of regulatory T cells in long-lasting Graves disease. TCRdb recomputed calls from the multiplex PCR reads with MiXCR, one row per CDR3 protein. The top ten clones hold approximately 17% of a sample with some 330,000 distinct CDR3 sequences, about 10% of them seen once. This same sample was also taken into another study, of T cells in Graves' hyperthyroidism and ophthalmopathy.

Sequenced material: peripheral blood mononuclear cells (PBMCs), taken at new diagnosis, from a patient treated with antithyroid drugs. These receptors were collected from a woman aged 18-29 years with Graves disease. Both conserved end residues are trimmed from each CDR3.

TRBV30,TRBJ2-2,AWKQGGIGELF
TRBV28,TRBJ2-3,ASSLMRVGDTQY
TRBV7-2,TRBJ2-7,ASSLAGEYEQY
TRBV3-1,TRBJ1-5,ASSQGQGGNQPQH
TRBV20-1,TRBJ2-4,SARVWTGNIQY
TRBV10-3,TRBJ2-1,AISDLKGSYNEQF
TRBV18,TRBJ2-7,ASSRDSAYEQY
TRBV20-1,TRBJ2-5,SARPAGGPSLETQY
TRBV12-3/TRBV12-4,TRBJ2-5,ASSPTFWDVETQY
TRBV5-5,TRBJ2-3,ASSRPGLAPDTQY
TRBV5-1,TRBJ1-1,ASSPGQGNVMGNTEAF
TRBV19,TRBJ2-1,ASSTGTVSSYNEQF
TRBV10-3,TRBJ2-7,AISYRRRSYEQY
TRBV20-1,TRBJ2-7,SARLSYYEQY
TRBV28,TRBJ1-5,ASSPTGQISNQPQH
TRBV7-2,TRBJ2-7,ASSRTSGRSYEQY
TRBV28,TRBJ2-1,ASRMSDTTYNEQF
TRBV24-1,TRBJ2-5,ATSDPPGEGKETQY
TRBV9,TRBJ2-2,ASSVAGYTGELF
TRBV20-1,TRBJ1-6,SAPRPGQGSNSPLH
TRBV14,TRBJ1-2,ASSQDEGADGYT
TRBV19,TRBJ1-2,ASSPGASDYGYT
TRBV7-9,TRBJ1-1,ASSLPGDNTEAF
TRBV4-3,TRBJ2-1,ASSQDISYNEQF
TRBV19,TRBJ1-5,ASSIDPGAGRVYPTVGPQH
TRBV20-1,TRBJ1-2,SGDTGQTNYGYT
TRBV20-1,TRBJ1-5,SAGTGINQPQH
TRBV6-5,TRBJ2-7,ASSYLRIKGQY
TRBV6-1,TRBJ2-5,ASRTAQETQY
TRBV29-1,TRBJ2-2,SVPFGGTNTGELF
TRBV7-8,TRBJ1-1,ASSRLGTLEAF
TRBV2,TRBJ1-4,ASSTPRTGFGEKLF
TRBV28,TRBJ2-7,ASSPLHGLAGEQY
TRBV29-1,TRBJ1-2,SVEYGYT
TRBV7-3,TRBJ2-1,ASSFYVSSIYEQF
TRBV12-5,TRBJ1-5,ASAGEGSQPQH
TRBV4-3,TRBJ2-2,ASSQARLNTGELF
TRBV20-1,TRBJ1-2,SGTSNYGYT
TRBV10-3,TRBJ1-5,AISEGDQPQH
TRBV20-1,TRBJ1-2,SAFRTTNYGYT
TRBV4-2,TRBJ2-3,ASSQDGISDTQY
TRBV18,TRBJ2-5,ASSPPNRGLAGEPSETQY
TRBV6-2/TRBV6-3,TRBJ1-3,ASSYAGKVRSGNTIY